These 18 T cell receptor beta chains were sequenced from one sample in a study of T-cell memory formation after mild COVID-19. TCRdb reprocessed the 5' RACE reads with MiXCR, giving one entry per CDR3 protein. Here the sample spans 170,000 or so distinct CDR3 sequences, 31% being singletons. Specimen: PBMCs or a T cell subset sorted from them (not recorded which). All receptors come from an adult woman who had mild COVID-19 (a few samples of this study predate the infection). Cell type and time point are not known.

This clonotype was counted ten times or more. The V call is TRBV6-6, the J call TRBJ1-1; D ambiguous. This CDR3 has 11 residues. With 4 bases removed from V and 3 bases from J, the gap between germline ends came to 3 bases. Per germline, CDR1 MNHNY and CDR2 SVGAGI (reference sequence). This CDR3 is CASSLYTEAFF. CDR3 DNA: TGTGCCAGCAGTTTGTACACTGAAGCTTTCTTT.

This clonotype has only one observation. As DNA, the CDR3 is TGTGCCAGCAGCCTCTCCCGGAGAAGTTTGAGCGGGGAGCTGTTTTTT. Protein product: CASSLSRRSLSGELFF. This chain connects TRBV14 to TRBJ2-2; no definite D call. The CDR3 covers 16 residues. Trimming took off 4 bases at V and 7 bases at J, with 19 bases between the two ends. Germline V gives CDR1 SGHDN, CDR2 FVKESK. The variable domain in full, completed from reference TRBV14 and TRBJ2-2, reads EAGVTQFPSHSVIEKGQTVTLRCDPISGHDNLYWYRRVMGKEIKFLLHFVKESKQDESGMPNNRFLAERTGGTYSTLKVQPAELEDSGVYFCASSLSRRSLSGELFFGEGSRLTVL.

This clonotype was seen a single time. The CDR3 nucleotides are TGTGCCAGCAGCTCTACCGGGACTGCCTACGAGCAGTACTTC. Translated, it gives CASSSTGTAYEQYF. The chain links TRBV7-2 to TRBJ2-7; D perhaps matches TRBD2 (6 bases). The CDR3 totals 14 residues. V lost 4 bases and J 2 bases, leaving 12 bases between the germline ends. Germline CDR1 and CDR2: SGHTA and FQGNSA.

This clonotype was found many times. J is TRBJ1-5 and V is TRBV4-3, with no clear D. The CDR3 loop spans 13 amino acids. Trimming cost V 0 bases and J 6 bases, with 6 bases left between them. Germline V gene sequence: CDR1 LGHNA, CDR2 YSLEER. DNA for the CDR3: TGCGCCAGCAGCCAAGATAGAGGTCAGCCCCAGCATTTT. Amino acid sequence: CASSQDRGQPQHF.

By frequency in the sample, this clonotype is medium-sized. V and J are TRBV6-5 and TRBJ2-1; 10 nucleotides align to TRBD1. The CDR3 contains 14 residues. Germline CDR1 is MNHEY and CDR2 is SVGAGI. V was clipped by 8 bases and J by 6 bases; unmatched bases: 7. In DNA form, the CDR3 reads TGTGCCAGCGCATTGAGGACAGGGGGCAATGAGCAGTTCTTC. Protein product: CASALRTGGNEQFF.

This chain connects TRBV20-1 to TRBJ1-5; tentatively, D is TRBD1 (6 bases). Germline lookup yields CDR1 DFQATT and CDR2 SNEGSKA (reference sequence). V was cut by 5 bases and J by 7 bases, with 18 bases left in between. This CDR3 has 14 amino acids. The DNA of the CDR3 is TGCAGTGCTCCCGCGCAGGGGCCGAAGCAGCCCCAGCATTTT. Its translation is CSAPAQGPKQPQHF.

V gene TRBV30 combines with J gene TRBJ1-1, with 9 bases aligning to TRBD1. The CDR3 sequence is 15 residues long. V shed 4 bases, J shed 4 bases, and the junction held 10 bases outside the gene matches. Per germline, CDR1 GTSNPN and CDR2 SVGIG (reference sequence). The CDR3 protein is CAWKPSGTGTTEAFF. CDR3 DNA: TGTGCCTGGAAGCCCTCGGGGACAGGGACCACTGAAGCTTTCTTT. Based on the CDR3 plus reference TRBV30 and TRBJ1-1, the full variable domain is SQTIHQWPATLVQPVGSPLSLECTVEGTSNPNLYWYRQAAGRGLQLLFYSVGIGQISSEVPQNLSASRPQDRQFILSSKKLLLSDSGFYLCAWKPSGTGTTEAFFGQGTRLTVV.

Only a few counts were recorded for this clonotype. The chain is built from TRBV5-1 and TRBJ1-1; D remains ambiguous. From germline, CDR1 is SGHRS and CDR2 YFSETQ. CDR3 size: 14 residues. V was pared by 0 bases and J by 3 bases, with 9 bases between. The CDR3 DNA reads TGCGCCAGCAGCTTGGGCTCGGAACACACTGAAGCTTTCTTT. It encodes CASSLGSEHTEAFF.

CDR3 nucleotide sequence: TGTGCCAGCAGCCAAGTCTCAGTGAACACTGAAGCTTTCTTT. It is translated as CASSQVSVNTEAFF. V gene TRBV3-1 combines with J gene TRBJ1-1; D not certain. This CDR3 comprises 14 residues. The V gene's germline CDR1 is LGHDT and CDR2 YNNKEL (reference sequence). V was shortened by 1 base and J by 0 bases, with 6 bases between the two germline ends.

This clonotype was observed a handful of times. The chain employs TRBV5-1 and TRBJ2-3, with 10 bases aligning to TRBD2. This CDR3 comprises 15 residues. Trimming cost V 3 bases and J 3 bases; bases outside gene matches: 4. Germline values: CDR1 SGHRS, CDR2 YFSETQ. CDR3 sequence: CASSYSGRTTDTQYF. The DNA for the CDR3 is TGCGCCAGCAGCTATAGCGGGAGGACAACAGATACGCAGTATTTT.

V is TRBV15 and J is TRBJ2-7; 10 nucleotides align to TRBD1. CDR1 and CDR2 from the germline V gene are LNHNV and YYDKDF (reference sequence). V lost 2 bases, J lost 2 bases, and 6 bases stayed unmatched. This CDR3 comprises 16 residues. CDR3 DNA sequence: TGTGCCACCAGCAGAAGGGGGGACAGGGGCCCCTACGAGCAGTACTTC. It codes for CATSRRGDRGPYEQYF.

This clonotype was observed many times. The chain recombines TRBV5-1 with TRBJ2-7; D might be TRBD1 (6 bases). The CDR3 sequence is 15 residues long. CDR1 is SGHRS and CDR2 is YFSETQ in the germline V gene. Deletions cut 0 bases from V and 0 bases from J, with 10 bases between. The CDR3 loop is CASSLVPGVSYEQYF. CDR3 nucleotides: TGCGCCAGCAGCTTGGTGCCAGGGGTCTCCTACGAGCAGTACTTC.

This chain connects TRBV6-6 to TRBJ2-2, with 7 bases fitting TRBD2. The length of the CDR3 is 17 residues. The V gene end was trimmed by 6 bases and the J gene end by 5 bases; junction bases not matched to a gene: 15. The germline V gene encodes CDR1 MNHNY and CDR2 SVGAGI (reference sequence). CDR3 sequence reads: CASRALWAGEPTGELFF. The CDR3 DNA sequence: TGTGCCAGCAGGGCGCTATGGGCGGGGGAACCTACCGGGGAGCTGTTTTTT.

This clonotype was counted a single time. The chain links TRBV29-1 to TRBJ2-1; TRBD2 matches at 7 bases. Germline V lookup: CDR1 SQVTM, CDR2 ANQGSEA. This CDR3 is 13 amino acids long. Unmatched junction bases numbered 6, after V lost 6 bases and J lost 4 bases. The DNA for the CDR3 is TGCAGCGTGCTATGGCGGGGGTACAATGAGCAGTTCTTC. As protein: CSVLWRGYNEQFF.

The chain has TRBV27 and TRBJ2-7; 15 bases line up with TRBD2. V lost 2 bases to trimming and J lost 2 bases; unmatched junction nucleotides: 7. The CDR3 spans 18 residues. CDR1 is MNHEY and CDR2 is SMNVEV in the germline V gene (reference sequence). The CDR3 loop reads CASSLGGLAGGRPYEQYF. The CDR3 DNA reads as TGTGCCAGCAGTTTAGGGGGACTAGCGGGGGGCCGCCCCTACGAGCAGTACTTC.

This chain connects TRBV27 to TRBJ1-3; weak D call: TRBD1 (6 bases). CDR1 MNHEY and CDR2 SMNVEV come from the germline V gene (reference sequence). The CDR3 is 14 amino acids. Trimming left V 6 bases short and J 2 bases short, with 11 bases between. CDR3 residues: CASRTGMAGNTIYF. CDR3 nucleotides: TGTGCCAGCAGAACAGGGATGGCTGGAAACACCATATATTTT.

The chain carries TRBV6-6 and TRBJ1-1, with D possibly TRBD1 on 5 matching bases. CDR3 length: 15 residues. Trimming removed 4 bases from V and 1 base from J, with 13 bases in between. Germline CDR1 is MNHNY and CDR2 is SVGAGI (reference sequence). CDR3 DNA: TGTGCCAGCAGTTTGAGGGTTGGGGGGAACACTGAAGCTTTCTTT. Residues: CASSLRVGGNTEAFF.

This clonotype came up a few times. J is TRBJ2-5 and V is TRBV7-2; tentatively, D is TRBD1 (5 bases). Trimming removed 6 bases from V and 5 bases from J, with 13 bases in between. Per germline, CDR1 SGHTA and CDR2 FQGNSA. CDR3 length: 13 residues. The CDR3: CASSQVSGETQYF. For the CDR3, the DNA is TGTGCCAGCAGTCAGGTGTCAGGGGAGACCCAGTACTTC.